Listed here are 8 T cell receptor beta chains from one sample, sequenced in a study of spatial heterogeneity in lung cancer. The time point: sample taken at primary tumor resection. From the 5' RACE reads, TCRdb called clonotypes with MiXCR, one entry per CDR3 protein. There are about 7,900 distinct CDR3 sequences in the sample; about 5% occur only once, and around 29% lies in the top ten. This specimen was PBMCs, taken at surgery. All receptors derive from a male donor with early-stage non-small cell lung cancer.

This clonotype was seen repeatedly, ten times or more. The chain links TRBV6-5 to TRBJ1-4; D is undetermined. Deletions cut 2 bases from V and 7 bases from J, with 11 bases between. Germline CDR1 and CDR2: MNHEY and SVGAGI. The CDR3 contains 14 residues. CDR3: CASSYRAGGEKLFF. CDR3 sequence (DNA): TGTGCCAGCAGTTACCGGGCAGGCGGTGAAAAACTGTTTTTT.

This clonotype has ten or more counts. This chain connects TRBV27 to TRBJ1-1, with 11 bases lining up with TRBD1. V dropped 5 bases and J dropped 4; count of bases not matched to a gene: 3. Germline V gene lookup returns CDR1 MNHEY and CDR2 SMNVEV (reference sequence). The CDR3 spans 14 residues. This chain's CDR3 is CASSTDRGLTEAFF. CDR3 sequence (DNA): TGTGCCAGCAGTACGGACAGGGGGCTCACTGAAGCTTTCTTT.

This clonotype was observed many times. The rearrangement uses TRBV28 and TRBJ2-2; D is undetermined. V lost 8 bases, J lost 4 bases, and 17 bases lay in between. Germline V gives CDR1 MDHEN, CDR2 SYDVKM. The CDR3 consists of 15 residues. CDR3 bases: TGTGCCAGCCGAAGTTCCCTTGGCATCACCGGGGAGCTGTTTTTT. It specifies CASRSSLGITGELFF.

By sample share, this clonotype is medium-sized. The CDR3 here is CSARGLAGYEQYF. CDR3 nucleotide sequence: TGCAGTGCTAGAGGACTAGCGGGGTACGAGCAGTACTTC. The rearrangement joins TRBV20-1 to TRBJ2-7; 11 bases match TRBD2. The CDR3 is 13 amino acids. Losses at the gene ends were 1 base for V and 4 bases for J; bases not matched to a gene: 0. Germline CDR1 is DFQATT and CDR2 is SNEGSKA (reference sequence).

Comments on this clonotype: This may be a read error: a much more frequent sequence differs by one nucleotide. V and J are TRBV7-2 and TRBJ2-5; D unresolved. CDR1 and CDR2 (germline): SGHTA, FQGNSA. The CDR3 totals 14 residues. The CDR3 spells CAGSTGWRLETQYF. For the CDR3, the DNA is TGTGCCGGCAGCACTGGATGGCGCCTCGAGACCCAGTACTTC.

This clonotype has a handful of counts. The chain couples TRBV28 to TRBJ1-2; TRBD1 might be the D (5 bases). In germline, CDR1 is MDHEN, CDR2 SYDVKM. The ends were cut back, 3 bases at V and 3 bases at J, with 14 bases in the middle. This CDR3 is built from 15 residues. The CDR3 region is CASSFGTGRDYGYTF. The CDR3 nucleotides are TGTGCCAGCAGTTTTGGGACGGGTCGGGACTATGGCTACACCTTC.

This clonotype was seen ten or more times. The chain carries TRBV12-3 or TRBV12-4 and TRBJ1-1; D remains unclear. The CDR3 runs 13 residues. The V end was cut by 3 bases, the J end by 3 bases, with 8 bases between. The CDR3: CASSFRRDTEAFF. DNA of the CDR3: TGTGCCAGCAGTTTCCGGAGGGACACTGAAGCTTTCTTT.

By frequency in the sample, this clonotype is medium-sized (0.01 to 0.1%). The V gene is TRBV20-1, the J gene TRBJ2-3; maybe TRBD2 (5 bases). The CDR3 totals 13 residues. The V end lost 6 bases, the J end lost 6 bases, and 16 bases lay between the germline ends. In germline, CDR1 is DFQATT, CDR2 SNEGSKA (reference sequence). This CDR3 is CSATTSTGDTQYF. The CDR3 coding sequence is TGCAGTGCGACGACTTCTACGGGGGATACGCAGTATTTT.